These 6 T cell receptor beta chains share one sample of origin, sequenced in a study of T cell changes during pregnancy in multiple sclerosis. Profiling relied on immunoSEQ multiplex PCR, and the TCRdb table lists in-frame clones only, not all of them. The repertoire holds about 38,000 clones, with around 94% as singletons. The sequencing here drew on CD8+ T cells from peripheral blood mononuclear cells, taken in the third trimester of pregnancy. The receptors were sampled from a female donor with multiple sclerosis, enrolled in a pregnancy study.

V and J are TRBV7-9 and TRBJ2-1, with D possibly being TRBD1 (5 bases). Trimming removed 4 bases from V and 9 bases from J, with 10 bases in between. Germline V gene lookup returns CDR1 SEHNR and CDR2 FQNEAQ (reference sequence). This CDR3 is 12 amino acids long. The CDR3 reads CASSSGFGEQFF. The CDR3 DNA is TGTGCCAGCAGCTCAGGGTTTGGTGAGCAGTTCTTC.

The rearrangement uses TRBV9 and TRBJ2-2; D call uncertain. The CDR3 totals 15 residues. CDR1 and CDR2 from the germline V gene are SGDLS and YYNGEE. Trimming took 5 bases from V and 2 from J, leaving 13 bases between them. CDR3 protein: CASSNEQSNTGELFF. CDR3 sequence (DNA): TGTGCCAGCAGTAATGAACAGAGCAACACCGGGGAGCTGTTTTTT.

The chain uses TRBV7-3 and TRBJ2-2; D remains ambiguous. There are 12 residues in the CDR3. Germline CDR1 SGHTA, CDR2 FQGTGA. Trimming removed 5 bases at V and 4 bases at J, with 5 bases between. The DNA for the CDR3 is TGTGCCAGCAGCCCGCGCACCGGGGAGCTGTTTTTT. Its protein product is CASSPRTGELFF.

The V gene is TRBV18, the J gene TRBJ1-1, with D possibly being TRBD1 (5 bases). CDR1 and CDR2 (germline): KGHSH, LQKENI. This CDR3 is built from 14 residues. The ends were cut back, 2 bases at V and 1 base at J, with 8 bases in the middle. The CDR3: CASSPTGGNTEAFF. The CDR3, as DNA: TGTGCCAGCTCACCAACGGGGGGGAACACTGAAGCTTTCTTT.

For the CDR3, the DNA is TGTGCCAGCAGACCCTCGGCTAGCGGGGAGTGGGATACGCAGTATTTT. Its protein product is CASRPSASGEWDTQYF. The chain couples TRBV7-3 to TRBJ2-3; TRBD2 matches 9 bases. Losses at the gene ends were 6 bases for V and 6 bases for J; bases not matched to a gene: 13. The CDR3 has 16 amino acids. Germline values: CDR1 SGHTA, CDR2 FQGTGA.

CDR3 in amino acids: CSVFGERDEQYF. The CDR3 DNA sequence: TGCAGCGTTTTCGGGGAAAGGGACGAGCAGTACTTC. This chain links TRBV29-1 with TRBJ2-7; D may be TRBD2 (5 bases). Germline assignment: CDR1 SQVTM and CDR2 ANQGSEA. The ends were cut back, 5 bases at V and 5 bases at J, with 13 bases in the middle. The CDR3 is 12 amino acids.